These 27 T cell receptor beta chains were all obtained from the same sample, sequenced in a study of shared clonotypes between healthy human individuals. Produced via immunoSEQ multiplex PCR; TCRdb's table is partial and in-frame only. The table shows 2 million to 2.5 million clones, with roughly 93% occurring only once. Sequences were obtained from naive CD4+ T cells from PBMCs. Subset defined: CD45RA+ positively selected. The receptors derive from a man aged 18 to 35 in good health. Some clones in this sample may be carry-over from other donors' samples.

CDR3 loop: CASSLFFQRGYNEQFF. Written as DNA, the CDR3 is TGTGCCAGCAGTTTATTCTTTCAGCGGGGCTACAATGAGCAGTTCTTC. The chain uses TRBV27 and TRBJ2-1, with TRBD2 matching over 7 bases. Germline V gene lookup returns CDR1 MNHEY and CDR2 SMNVEV (reference sequence). The CDR3 consists of 16 residues. V shed 1 base, J shed 3 bases, and the junction held 6 bases outside the gene matches.

This chain uses TRBV7-3 with TRBJ2-2, with D possibly called TRBD1 or TRBD2 (5 bases each). CDR1 and CDR2 (germline): SGHTA, FQGTGA. The germline V and J ends were trimmed by 5 bases and 4 bases, with 11 bases remaining between them. The CDR3 consists of 14 residues. The CDR3 DNA sequence: TGTGCCAGCAGCCCCGGGGCCCTCACCGGGGAGCTGTTTTTT. This encodes CASSPGALTGELFF.

V usage is TRBV6-6 and J usage is TRBJ1-2; the D gene is possibly TRBD1 (6 bases). The CDR3 consists of 14 residues. Deletions cut 6 bases from V and 3 bases from J, with 14 bases between. Per germline, CDR1 MNHNY and CDR2 SVGAGI (reference sequence). The DNA for the CDR3 is TGTGCCAGCAGGCGGGAGACAGGACACTATGGCTACACCTTC. Protein product: CASRRETGHYGYTF.

The V gene is TRBV2, the J gene TRBJ1-3, with a possible D match to TRBD1 (6 bases). Between the trimmed V and J ends, which lost 1 base and 2 bases, there was a span of 12 bases. CDR3 length: 16 residues. Germline V lookup: CDR1 SNHLY, CDR2 FYNNEI. The DNA for the CDR3 is TGTGCCAGCAGTGAAGAAACAGGGTCGGCTGGAAACACCATATATTTT. Encoded protein: CASSEETGSAGNTIYF.

The J gene is TRBJ1-1, the V gene TRBV19; D remains unclear. The V gene lost 1 base and the J gene lost 8 bases, with 11 bases spanning the gap. Germline assignment: CDR1 LNHDA and CDR2 SQIVND (reference sequence). The CDR3 is 13 amino acids. This CDR3 reads CASSIVGSAEAFF. CDR3 coding DNA: TGTGCCAGTAGTATAGTCGGCTCGGCGGAAGCTTTCTTT.

V usage is TRBV4-2 and J usage is TRBJ2-2; tentatively, D is TRBD2 (6 bases). The length of the CDR3 is 15 residues. Germline V CDR1 and CDR2: LGHNA, YNFKEQ. Trimming took off 0 bases at V and 7 bases at J, with 12 bases between the two ends. Here the CDR3 DNA reads TGTGCCAGCAGCCAAGAAGGAGGGCGGGGCGGGGAGCTGTTTTTT. Protein: CASSQEGGRGGELFF.

The chain carries TRBV15 and TRBJ1-1; 8 nucleotides match TRBD1. The V gene end was trimmed by 3 bases and the J gene end by 5 bases; junction bases not matched to a gene: 8. The CDR3 totals 15 residues. The germline gives CDR1 LNHNV, CDR2 YYDKDF (reference sequence). CDR3: CATSSTTQGVTEAFF. CDR3 in DNA: TGTGCCACCAGCAGCACCACACAGGGGGTGACTGAAGCTTTCTTT. Filled out from reference TRBV15 and TRBJ1-1, the complete variable domain reads DAMVIQNPRYQVTQFGKPVTLSCSQTLNHNVMYWYQQKSSQAPKLLFHYYDKDFNNEADTPDNFQSRRPNTSFCFLDIRSPGLGDTAMYLCATSSTTQGVTEAFFGQGTRLTVV.

The rearrangement links TRBV19 to TRBJ1-5; TRBD1 is a possible D gene (5 bases). Germline V gene sequence: CDR1 LNHDA, CDR2 SQIVND (reference sequence). There are 14 residues in the CDR3. The V gene lost 9 bases and the J gene lost 4 bases, with 16 bases spanning the gap. The DNA of the CDR3 is TGTGCCAGCGGGGAGCAGGGAGGGAATCAGCCCCAGCATTTT. Its protein product is CASGEQGGNQPQHF.

The J gene is TRBJ2-3, the V gene TRBV11-2, with 8 bases aligning to TRBD2. V was pared by 5 bases and J by 2 bases, with 12 bases of the junction left unmatched. The length of the CDR3 is 17 residues. Germline V CDR1 and CDR2: SGHAT, FQNNGV. CDR3 in DNA: TGTGCCAGCAGCATACTTCCGGGCGGGGGGATCACAGATACGCAGTATTTT. Its protein product is CASSILPGGGITDTQYF. Drawing the rest from reference TRBV11-2 and TRBJ2-3, the complete variable domain is EAGVAQSPRYKIIEKRQSVAFWCNPISGHATLYWYQQILGQGPKLLIQFQNNGVVDDSQLPKDRFSAERLKGVDSTLKIQPAKLEDSAVYLCASSILPGGGITDTQYFGPGTRLTVL.

The genes are TRBV6-5 and TRBJ2-3, with TRBD2 matching 12 bases. V was clipped by 4 bases and J by 1 base; unmatched bases: 3. This CDR3 contains 16 residues. Germline values: CDR1 MNHEY, CDR2 SVGAGI. CDR3 coding DNA: TGTGCCAGCAGTTTACTAGCGGGAGGTGGCACAGATACGCAGTATTTT. Translated, it gives CASSLLAGGGTDTQYF.

Notes on this clone: Other DNA sequences of this sample code for an identical CDR3. This chain joins TRBV7-3 and TRBJ2-3; unclear D gene. V gave up 5 bases and J gave up 1 base, with 7 bases separating them. CDR1 is SGHTA, CDR2 FQGTGA, per germline. The CDR3 runs to 13 residues. The CDR3 spells CASSQSRTDTQYF. The CDR3 nucleotides are TGTGCCAGCAGCCAAAGCCGCACAGATACGCAGTATTTT. Using reference TRBV7-3 and TRBJ2-3 for the parts outside the CDR3, the full variable domain is GAGVSQTPSNKVTEKGKYVELRCDPISGHTALYWYRQSLGQGPEFLIYFQGTGAADDSGLPNDRFFAVRPEGSVSTLKIQRTERGDSAVYLCASSQSRTDTQYFGPGTRLTVL.

This chain uses TRBV6-5 with TRBJ2-2, with no clear D. The CDR3 length is 15 residues. Per germline, CDR1 MNHEY and CDR2 SVGAGI. The V end lost 4 bases, the J end lost 1 base, and 10 bases lay between the germline ends. CDR3 residues: CASSLSRQNTGELFF. CDR3 nucleotides: TGTGCCAGCAGTTTAAGCCGCCAGAACACCGGGGAGCTGTTTTTT.

Here the CDR3 DNA reads TGTGCCAGCAGTTCATTTTTGCAGGGGAGCTATGGCTACACCTTC. Translation: CASSSFLQGSYGYTF. The rearrangement uses TRBV27 and TRBJ1-2, with D perhaps TRBD1 (6 bases). The germline V gene encodes CDR1 MNHEY and CDR2 SMNVEV (reference sequence). This CDR3 region has 15 residues. V lost 4 bases, J lost 4 bases, and 16 bases lay in between.

This chain uses TRBV7-2 with TRBJ2-3; 9 bases match TRBD2. V lost 0 bases and J lost 3; bases outside the gene matches: 10. This CDR3 has 18 amino acids. The germline V gene encodes CDR1 SGHTA and CDR2 FQGNSA. The CDR3 here is CASSLARWTSAGTDTQYF. The CDR3 bases are TGTGCCAGCAGCTTAGCCCGGTGGACTAGCGCGGGTACAGATACGCAGTATTTT.

This sequence joins TRBV6-1 and TRBJ2-5; D unclear. Per germline, CDR1 MNHNS and CDR2 SASEGT. V was clipped by 0 bases and J by 2 bases, with 7 bases between them. The CDR3 contains 14 residues. The CDR3 DNA follows: TGTGCCAGCAGTGAAGCCTGGTTACAAGAGACCCAGTACTTC. It is translated as CASSEAWLQETQYF.

CDR3 nucleotide sequence: TGTGCCAGCAGCTTAATGGGAGCGGGAGGGCCTAGGAATGAGCAGTTCTTC. Protein product: CASSLMGAGGPRNEQFF. V gene TRBV7-3 combines with J gene TRBJ2-1; TRBD2 matches 10 bases. CDR1 is SGHTA, CDR2 FQGTGA, per germline. J was trimmed by 7 bases and V by 1 base; bases with no gene match: 10. The CDR3 is 17 residues long.

J is TRBJ1-1 and V is TRBV5-1; perhaps TRBD1 as D (5 bases). V shed 2 bases and J shed 0 bases, with 11 bases lying between them. This CDR3 region has 15 residues. Per the germline V gene, CDR1 is SGHRS and CDR2 is YFSETQ. CDR3: CASSLTDTLNTEAFF. The CDR3 DNA sequence: TGCGCCAGCAGCTTAACGGACACTCTGAACACTGAAGCTTTCTTT.

V gene TRBV9 combines with J gene TRBJ2-1; either TRBD1 or TRBD2 may fit D (6 bases each). In germline, CDR1 is SGDLS, CDR2 YYNGEE. The CDR3 covers 15 residues. V lost 3 bases and J 4 bases, leaving 14 bases between the germline ends. CDR3 nucleotide sequence: TGTGCCAGCAGCGCGGGGGCCCCAGGGTACAATGAGCAGTTCTTC. It encodes CASSAGAPGYNEQFF.

In its sample, this clone was seen a few times. The CDR3 protein is CASSLIRTGNTGELFF. In DNA form, the CDR3 reads TGCGCCAGCAGCTTGATCAGGACAGGGAACACCGGGGAGCTGTTTTTT. The chain links TRBV5-1 to TRBJ2-2; TRBD1 agrees at 7 bases. The CDR3 covers 16 residues. V dropped 1 base and J dropped 1; count of bases not matched to a gene: 4. The germline CDR1 and CDR2 sequences are SGHRS and YFSETQ.

This chain's CDR3 is CAWSFTTNEKLFF. The DNA of the CDR3 is TGTGCCTGGAGTTTCACAACTAATGAAAAACTGTTTTTT. The V and J genes are TRBV30 and TRBJ1-4; no firm D call. Per germline, CDR1 GTSNPN and CDR2 SVGIG (reference sequence). The CDR3 has 13 amino acids. Trimming left V 2 bases short and J 0 bases short, with 4 bases between.

CDR3 DNA: TGTGCCAGCAGCTCCCGACTAGTTTCCCAAGAGACCCAGTACTTC. Translated: CASSSRLVSQETQYF. V and J are TRBV7-9 and TRBJ2-5; tentative D call: TRBD2 (6 bases). This CDR3 region has 15 residues. The V and J ends lost 4 bases and 1 base respectively, with 13 bases between them. Per germline, CDR1 SEHNR and CDR2 FQNEAQ (reference sequence).

The V call is TRBV28, the J call TRBJ2-1, with D possibly being TRBD1 or TRBD2 (5 bases each). Looked up from germline, CDR1 is MDHEN and CDR2 is SYDVKM. The CDR3 loop spans 16 amino acids. Trimming pared 6 bases from V and 8 bases from J, leaving 23 bases between. CDR3 sequence (DNA): TGTGCCAGCAGCCTCCCCGGGACCCCAGGCATCTATGAGCAGTTCTTC. Translated: CASSLPGTPGIYEQFF.

This clone was detected a few times. The V gene is TRBV30, the J gene TRBJ1-5, with D maybe TRBD1 (5 bases). CDR1 and CDR2 from the germline V gene are GTSNPN and SVGIG (reference sequence). The CDR3 is 13 residues long. V lost 4 bases, J lost 4 bases, and 11 bases lay in between. The CDR3 coding sequence is TGTGCCTGGAAGGGCAGGGCAAATCAGCCCCAGCATTTT. It encodes CAWKGRANQPQHF. The variable domain in full, with the rest retrieved from reference TRBV30 and TRBJ1-5, is SQTIHQWPATLVQPVGSPLSLECTVEGTSNPNLYWYRQAAGRGLQLLFYSVGIGQISSEVPQNLSASRPQDRQFILSSKKLLLSDSGFYLCAWKGRANQPQHFGDGTRLSIL.

V and J are TRBV7-2 and TRBJ1-1; D gene uncertain. The CDR3 is made up of 12 amino acids. Trimming took 7 bases from V and 5 from J, leaving 11 bases between them. From germline, CDR1 is SGHTA and CDR2 FQGNSA. The CDR3 DNA sequence: TGTGCCAGCACCCGCGGAGGGACTGAAGCTTTCTTT. Translated, it gives CASTRGGTEAFF. Looking up the rest from reference TRBV7-2 and TRBJ1-1 gives the full variable domain: GAGVSQSPSNKVTEKGKDVELRCDPISGHTALYWYRQSLGQGLEFLIYFQGNSAPDKSGLPSDRFSAERTGGSVSTLTIQRTQQEDSAVYLCASTRGGTEAFFGQGTRLTVV.

Concerning this clone: It may be a read error: a sequence one base away is much more abundant. This sample also contains other DNA sequences that code for the same CDR3. V usage is TRBV6-5 and J usage is TRBJ2-5; no firm D call. The germline V gene has CDR1 MNHEY and CDR2 SVGAGI. V dropped 6 bases and J dropped 3 bases, with 2 bases sitting between them. The CDR3 has 10 amino acids. CDR3 residues: CASSEETQYF. The DNA for the CDR3 is TGTGCCAGCAGCGAAGAGACCCAGTACTTC.

This clone came up once. V and J are TRBV28 and TRBJ2-7; the match to TRBD2 covers 11 bases. Germline CDR1 MDHEN, CDR2 SYDVKM. Losses at the gene ends were 3 bases for V and 2 bases for J; bases not matched to a gene: 6. The CDR3 length is 16 residues. CDR3 sequence reads: CASSFTSGRPTYEQYF. The DNA of the CDR3 is TGTGCCAGCAGTTTTACTAGCGGGAGACCTACCTACGAGCAGTACTTC.

The chain is built from TRBV18 and TRBJ1-1; D might be TRBD1 (6 bases). CDR3 length: 15 amino acids. V gave up 3 bases and J gave up 1 base, with 12 bases separating them. Germline lookup yields CDR1 KGHSH and CDR2 LQKENI. The CDR3 sequence is CASSPLDSSNTEAFF. The DNA of the CDR3 is TGTGCCAGCTCACCCCTGGACAGCTCGAACACTGAAGCTTTCTTT.